A selection of T cell receptor beta chains follows, all from one sample in a study of blood T cells in healthy people across ages. Via MiXCR, TCRdb re-called the 5' RACE reads, giving one row per CDR3 protein. The repertoire includes 910,000 or so distinct CDR3 sequences, roughly 51% of them detected once, and 20% to 25% sits in the top ten. Sequenced: blood. The receptors shown here come from a woman between 55 and 75 years old in good health. The CDR3 runs from the conserved cysteine through the conserved F or W. D genes are given only for firm matches. Some rows have no size entry. The others give once, few or many, or a class for an expanded clone.

j_call v_call clone_size cdr3_length d_call cdr3_aa cdr3_nt
TRBJ1-2 TRBV4-3 few 16 - CASSQEVGAPHSGYTF TGCGCCAGCAGCCAAGAAGTCGGGGCCCCACATTCTGGCTACACCTTC
TRBJ2-1 TRBV12-3/TRBV12-4 - 11 TRBD2 CASYSGRVRFF TGTGCCAGCTATAGCGGGAGGGTGAGGTTCTTC
TRBJ2-7 TRBV2 few 13 - CASRRDTIYEQYF TGTGCCAGCAGAAGGGACACCATTTACGAGCAGTACTTC
TRBJ1-1 TRBV30 - 12 - CAWSRMATEAFF TGTGCCTGGAGTAGGATGGCCACTGAAGCTTTCTTT
TRBJ2-7 TRBV20-1 - 15 TRBD2 CSARDWFSGSYEQYF TGCAGTGCTAGAGATTGGTTTAGCGGGAGCTACGAGCAGTACTTC
TRBJ2-3 TRBV29-1 - 13 TRBD1 CSVDRTGRDTQYF TGCAGCGTTGACCGGACAGGGCGGGATACGCAGTATTTT
TRBJ2-3 TRBV7-2 once 16 TRBD2 CASSLIAGGPGDTQYF TGTGCCAGCAGCTTGATAGCGGGAGGGCCGGGGGATACGCAGTATTTT
TRBJ2-5 TRBV11-2 - 15 TRBD2 CASSFSGTLNNEQYF TGTGCCAGCAGCTTCAGCGGGACCTTGAACAATGAGCAGTACTTC
TRBJ2-1 TRBV14 - 15 TRBD2 CASSQLAGVINEQFF TGTGCCAGCAGCCAACTAGCGGGAGTTATCAATGAGCAGTTCTTC
TRBJ2-3 TRBV10-3 - 15 TRBD1 CAINGDRASTDTQYF TGTGCCATCAACGGGGACAGGGCGAGCACAGATACGCAGTATTTT
TRBJ1-5 TRBV7-9 - 14 TRBD1 CASILGGSNQPQHF TGTGCCAGCATCTTAGGGGGCAGCAATCAGCCCCAGCATTTT
TRBJ1-2 TRBV11-2 few 13 - CASSLGTSWGYTF TGTGCCAGCAGCCTTGGGACTTCATGGGGCTACACCTTC
TRBJ1-1 TRBV25-1 once 17 TRBD1 CASSEIEVRDRALEAFF TGTGCCAGCAGTGAGATCGAGGTCCGGGACAGGGCCCTTGAAGCTTTCTTT
TRBJ2-1 TRBV12-3/TRBV12-4 - 11 - CASGRWSEQFF TGTGCCAGCGGTCGGTGGAGTGAGCAGTTCTTC
TRBJ2-1 TRBV5-1 - 16 - CASSLRLGGVINEQFF TGCGCCAGCAGCTTGCGGCTGGGCGGGGTCATCAATGAGCAGTTCTTC
TRBJ2-1 TRBV20-1 - 14 - CSAGTHPLGGEQFF TGCAGTGCCGGAACCCACCCCTTGGGCGGTGAGCAGTTCTTC
TRBJ2-7 TRBV29-1 - 15 TRBD2 CSVEGLAESSYEQYF TGCAGCGTTGAGGGTCTAGCGGAGAGCTCCTACGAGCAGTACTTC
TRBJ2-3 TRBV20-1 - 15 TRBD2 CSARTGLAGADTQYF TGCAGTGCTAGAACGGGACTAGCGGGAGCAGATACGCAGTATTTT
TRBJ2-1 TRBV7-2 once 15 - CASGRGGGWVNEQFF TGTGCCAGTGGACGGGGAGGGGGCTGGGTGAATGAGCAGTTCTTC
TRBJ2-7 TRBV7-3 - 15 TRBD2 CASSSTGLAYNEQYF TGTGCCAGCAGCTCAACGGGACTAGCCTACAATGAGCAGTACTTC
TRBJ2-3 TRBV2 once 15 TRBD1 CASTNDRGRADTQYF TGTGCCAGCACTAATGACAGGGGGCGCGCAGATACGCAGTATTTT
TRBJ2-4 TRBV20-1 - 14 - CSARGAQAKNIQYF TGCAGTGCTAGAGGAGCACAAGCCAAAAACATTCAGTACTTC
TRBJ2-7 TRBV4-3 - 14 - CASSQTGSYNEQYF TGCGCCAGCAGCCAGACCGGGTCGTACAATGAGCAGTACTTC
TRBJ2-5 TRBV7-2 - 14 - CASSLPMWPRTQYF TGTGCCAGCAGTCTACCTATGTGGCCCAGGACCCAGTACTTC
TRBJ1-2 TRBV7-9 - 13 - CASSRTADYGYTF TGTGCCAGCAGCCGGACGGCCGACTATGGCTACACCTTC
TRBJ2-6 TRBV20-1 - 17 - CSARDLRDPAGANVLTF TGCAGTGCTAGAGATCTCAGAGACCCCGCTGGGGCCAACGTCCTGACTTTC
TRBJ2-3 TRBV6-2/TRBV6-3 - 13 - CASSYLVRDTQYF TGTGCCAGCAGTTACCTAGTCAGGGATACGCAGTATTTT
TRBJ2-1 TRBV27 - 16 - CASSPSTENSCNEQFF TGTGCCAGCAGTCCCTCGACTGAAAACTCCTGCAATGAGCAGTTCTTC
TRBJ2-1 TRBV7-2 - 18 TRBD2 CASSLGWASGSYYNEQFF TGTGCCAGCAGCTTAGGATGGGCTAGCGGGAGCTACTACAATGAGCAGTTCTTC
TRBJ2-4 TRBV7-8 few 15 - CASSFYPVAKNIQYF TGTGCCAGCAGCTTTTACCCGGTAGCCAAAAACATTCAGTACTTC
TRBJ2-5 TRBV6-5 - 15 - CAGSYSGLAQETQYF TGTGCCGGCAGTTACTCGGGGCTAGCCCAAGAGACCCAGTACTTC
TRBJ2-4 TRBV10-3 few 14 - CAISEGDNENIQYF TGTGCCATCAGCGAGGGGGACAATGAAAACATTCAGTACTTC
TRBJ1-2 TRBV19 - 15 - CASSISGSTNYGYTF TGTGCCAGCAGCATCTCGGGCAGCACTAACTATGGCTACACCTTC
TRBJ2-5 TRBV4-1 few 15 TRBD2 CASSQGTSGTTTQYF TGCGCCAGCAGCCAAGGGACTAGCGGGACCACGACCCAGTACTTC
TRBJ2-3 TRBV20-1 - 16 TRBD2 CSAEPSGIPGTDTQYF TGCAGTGCAGAGCCTAGCGGGATCCCTGGCACAGATACGCAGTATTTT
TRBJ2-4 TRBV4-2 - 19 TRBD2 CASSQEVLAEDLAKNIQYF TGTGCCAGCAGCCAAGAAGTACTAGCGGAAGACCTAGCCAAAAACATTCAGTACTTC
TRBJ2-1 TRBV14 few 15 - CASSPRVSSHNEQFF TGTGCCAGCAGCCCCCGCGTTAGCTCCCACAATGAGCAGTTCTTC
TRBJ1-2 TRBV28 - 13 TRBD1 CASGLQGEYGYTF TGTGCCAGCGGATTACAGGGGGAATATGGCTACACCTTC
TRBJ1-6 TRBV7-9 - 12 - CASSFGGSPLHF TGTGCCAGCAGCTTCGGTGGTTCACCCCTCCACTTT
TRBJ2-5 TRBV5-1 - 14 - CASSLGDVKETQYF TGCGCCAGCAGCTTGGGGGACGTTAAAGAGACCCAGTACTTC